This entry features one TCR beta chain sequence. The sample comes from a study of OX40 agonist ivuxolimab in advanced cancers. Only in-frame clones appear in the TCRdb table, and some are missing; sequencing was by immunoSEQ multiplex PCR. Seen here are around 70,000 clones, 85% to 90% observed once, and the top ten hold more than 0.5%. V lost 5 bases to trimming and J lost 4 bases; unmatched junction nucleotides: 4. Germline V CDR1 and CDR2: SEHNR, FQNEAQ (reference sequence). The CDR3 is made up of 13 amino acids. The V and J genes are TRBV7-9 and TRBJ1-1; 7 bases match TRBD1. The starting material was CD4+ or CD8+ T cells sorted from blood, obtained in a trial of the OX40 agonist ivuxolimab. This clonotype was sampled from an adult with an advanced solid tumor such as melanoma, head and neck, liver or kidney cancer. CDR3 in DNA: TGTGCCAGCAGCCCAGGGGGGAGCACTGAAGCTTTCTTT. Amino acids: CASSPGGSTEAFF.